The next 21 T cell receptor beta chains were all read from a single sample in a study of human T cells and chemical hapten exposure. TCRdb reprocessed the RACE reads with MiXCR, giving one entry per CDR3 protein. The sample includes roughly 380,000 distinct CDR3 sequences, roughly 5% of them seen just once. Regarding time point: patch test 1, 2 weeks after DPC sensitization. Treatment described: therapeutic diphenylcyclopropenone sensitization with weekly scalp DPC. Here the sequenced sample was whole blood, taken in connection with sensitization to the hapten diphenylcyclopropenone (DPC). All receptors derive from a woman in her forties or fifties with alopecia areata. Some clones in this sample may be carry-over from other donors' samples.

This clonotype occurred many times. The CDR3 here is CASRRDIISEAFF. For the CDR3, the DNA is TGTGCCAGCAGACGGGACATAATTTCTGAAGCTTTCTTT. The chain has TRBV12-3 or TRBV12-4 and TRBJ1-1, with D tentatively TRBD1 (6 bases). Deletions cut 6 bases from V and 6 bases from J, with 14 bases between. This CDR3 spans 13 amino acids.

The chain has TRBV27 and TRBJ1-5; no clear D. Germline V lookup: CDR1 MNHEY, CDR2 SMNVEV (reference sequence). CDR3 length: 15 amino acids. Between the trimmed V and J ends, which lost 1 base and 4 bases, there was a span of 11 bases. CDR3 region: CASSLFWEGNQPQHF. The CDR3 DNA sequence: TGTGCCAGCAGTTTATTCTGGGAGGGTAATCAGCCCCAGCATTTT.

As concerns this clonotype: The junction departs from the called germline gene at one end, perhaps through a read error. The chain is built from TRBV6-6 and TRBJ1-6; the D is unclear. The CDR3 runs 13 residues. CDR1 and CDR2 from the germline V gene are MNHNY and SVGAGI (reference sequence). The CDR3 DNA sequence: TGTGCCAGCAGCTACTCCCCTGGTTCACCCCTCCACTTT. Its translation is CASSYSPGSPLHF.

This clonotype was picked up a small number of times. This chain connects TRBV19 to TRBJ2-5, with TRBD1 matching over 9 bases. The germline V gene encodes CDR1 LNHDA and CDR2 SQIVND (reference sequence). The CDR3 contains 17 residues. J was trimmed by 4 bases and V by 2 bases; bases with no gene match: 11. Here the CDR3 reads CASSIRKTGGRGETQYF. CDR3 DNA: TGTGCCAGTAGTATACGAAAGACAGGGGGTAGGGGAGAGACCCAGTACTTC.

This clonotype was observed many times. Here the CDR3 reads CSVEDGETQYF. The CDR3, as DNA: TGCAGCGTTGAAGATGGGGAGACCCAGTACTTC. The chain combines TRBV29-1 with TRBJ2-5; no clear D gene. Per germline, CDR1 SQVTM and CDR2 ANQGSEA. Trimming left V 0 bases short and J 5 bases short, with 4 bases between. The CDR3 consists of 11 residues.

This clonotype was counted ten times or more. The chain links TRBV27 to TRBJ1-1; no definite D call. The CDR3 covers 13 residues. Trimming left V 2 bases short and J 5 bases short, with 9 bases between. Germline V gene sequence: CDR1 MNHEY, CDR2 SMNVEV (reference sequence). Here the CDR3 DNA reads TGTGCCAGCAGTTTAGGAGGGATGACTGAAGCTTTCTTT. Protein product: CASSLGGMTEAFF.

This clonotype was seen at least ten times. The J gene is TRBJ2-1, the V gene TRBV28; no clear D. The CDR3 has 12 residues. Trimming left V 6 bases short and J 7 bases short, with 10 bases between. Germline V gene lookup returns CDR1 MDHEN and CDR2 SYDVKM. CDR3 residues: CASRWGQNEQFF. Written as DNA, the CDR3 is TGTGCCAGCAGGTGGGGTCAGAATGAGCAGTTCTTC.

The sample holds many counts of this clonotype. The V gene is TRBV27, the J gene TRBJ1-1; a weak D match, TRBD1 (6 bases). Germline values: CDR1 MNHEY, CDR2 SMNVEV (reference sequence). V shed 6 bases and J shed 1 base, with 12 bases lying between them. The length of the CDR3 is 14 residues. CDR3 in DNA: TGTGCCAGCAGCCCGGGACACCCGAACACTGAAGCTTTCTTT. Translating it yields CASSPGHPNTEAFF.

At least ten counts were recorded for this clonotype. The gene calls are TRBV6-5 and TRBJ2-7, with D perhaps TRBD1 (5 bases). CDR1 MNHEY and CDR2 SVGAGI come from the germline V gene. The ends were cut back, 2 bases at V and 3 bases at J, with 14 bases in the middle. The CDR3 is made up of 15 amino acids. CDR3 coding DNA: TGTGCCAGCAGTTACACCGCAGGGATCAGCTACGAGCAGTACTTC. Translated: CASSYTAGISYEQYF.

This clonotype was recorded at least ten times. The CDR3 is CASKPMAASGNTIYF. CDR3 coding DNA: TGTGCCAGCAAACCGATGGCAGCCTCTGGAAACACCATATATTTT. This chain joins TRBV2 and TRBJ1-3; no clear D gene. CDR3 size: 15 residues. V was trimmed by 7 bases and J by 0 bases, leaving 13 bases between them. Germline lookup yields CDR1 SNHLY and CDR2 FYNNEI.

V is TRBV4-2 and J is TRBJ2-3; D possibly corresponds to TRBD1 (6 bases). Germline V lookup: CDR1 LGHNA, CDR2 YNFKEQ. V lost 3 bases and J lost 3, with 13 bases in between. This CDR3 spans 15 amino acids. The CDR3 protein is CASSQAGGETDTQYF. CDR3 nucleotides: TGTGCCAGCAGCCAGGCTGGGGGCGAAACAGATACGCAGTATTTT.

The chain carries TRBV15 and TRBJ1-2; D uncertain. Trimming removed 0 bases from V and 4 bases from J, with 6 bases in between. The CDR3 extends over 13 amino acids. Germline V gives CDR1 LNHNV, CDR2 YYDKDF (reference sequence). The CDR3 nucleotides are TGTGCCACCAGCAGAGATTCAGCCTATGGCTACACCTTC. Amino acids: CATSRDSAYGYTF.

This clonotype was counted at least ten times. The chain is built from TRBV5-1 and TRBJ2-3, with D tentatively TRBD2 (6 bases). V shed 5 bases and J shed 2 bases, with 18 bases lying between them. This CDR3 spans 16 amino acids. Germline CDR1 reads SGHRS; CDR2 reads YFSETQ. Written as DNA, the CDR3 is TGCGCCAGCAGTCTAAATTCCGGCGGGGTCACAGATACGCAGTATTTT. Amino acid sequence: CASSLNSGGVTDTQYF.

This clonotype was recorded at least ten times. CDR3: CASSLATGETYEQYF. CDR3 sequence (DNA): TGTGCCAGCAGTTTAGCCACAGGGGAAACCTACGAGCAGTACTTC. The chain has TRBV12-3 or TRBV12-4 and TRBJ2-7; TRBD1 matches at 7 bases. The V segment lost 0 bases and the J segment 2 bases; nucleotides outside the gene matches: 4. The CDR3 is made up of 15 amino acids.

The genes are TRBV20-1 and TRBJ2-7; D is perhaps TRBD2 (5 bases). CDR3 length: 14 amino acids. Germline loops: CDR1 DFQATT, CDR2 SNEGSKA (reference sequence). Trimming cost V 5 bases and J 6 bases, with 20 bases left between them. DNA of the CDR3: TGCAGTGCTCCCAGACGCGGTGGGAGCGGCGAGCAGTACTTC. Protein product: CSAPRRGGSGEQYF.

This clonotype has ten or more counts. The chain joins TRBV11-2 to TRBJ2-3; 12 bases line up with TRBD2. The length of the CDR3 is 15 residues. V lost 5 bases and J lost 7; bases outside the gene matches: 7. Per the germline V gene, CDR1 is SGHAT and CDR2 is FQNNGV. The CDR3 here is CASSVTSGSMNTQYF. The CDR3 DNA is TGTGCCAGCAGCGTGACTAGCGGGAGTATGAATACGCAGTATTTT. The full variable domain, rest sourced from reference TRBV11-2 and TRBJ2-3, is EAGVAQSPRYKIIEKRQSVAFWCNPISGHATLYWYQQILGQGPKLLIQFQNNGVVDDSQLPKDRFSAERLKGVDSTLKIQPAKLEDSAVYLCASSVTSGSMNTQYFGPGTRLTVL.

Ten or more counts support this clonotype. This rearrangement joins TRBV12-3 or TRBV12-4 to TRBJ1-3; tentatively, D is TRBD1 (6 bases). The V gene lost 3 bases and the J gene lost 0 bases, with 9 bases spanning the gap. CDR3 length equals 15 residues. CDR3 loop: CASSLGGGSGNTIYF. DNA for the CDR3: TGTGCCAGCAGTTTGGGAGGGGGCTCTGGAAACACCATATATTTT.

This clonotype came up many times. This chain uses TRBV20-1 with TRBJ1-5, with D possibly being TRBD1 (6 bases). Per the germline V gene, CDR1 is DFQATT and CDR2 is SNEGSKA (reference sequence). V lost 6 bases and J lost 2, with 11 bases in between. The CDR3 covers 13 residues. DNA for the CDR3: TGCAGTGCAGGGGGGGCAGGCAATCAGCCCCAGCATTTT. Amino acid sequence: CSAGGAGNQPQHF.

This clonotype was recorded many times. This chain joins TRBV15 and TRBJ2-1; TRBD2 matches 13 bases. This CDR3 is 16 amino acids long. Germline trimming cut 4 bases from V and 4 bases from J; bases unmatched to any gene: 4. CDR1 LNHNV and CDR2 YYDKDF come from the germline V gene (reference sequence). CDR3: CATSKELAGGYNEQFF. CDR3 nucleotide sequence: TGTGCCACCAGCAAAGAACTAGCGGGAGGGTACAATGAGCAGTTCTTC.

This clonotype was observed many times. This chain connects TRBV18 to TRBJ2-7; 8 nucleotides line up with TRBD2. The trim removed 2 bases at V and 0 bases at J, leaving 3 bases unmatched. Germline loops: CDR1 KGHSH, CDR2 LQKENI. The CDR3 runs to 15 residues. In DNA, the CDR3 is TGTGCCAGCTCACCAGAGCGGGGGAGCTCCTACGAGCAGTACTTC. It yields the protein CASSPERGSSYEQYF.

The chain recombines TRBV10-1 with TRBJ2-1; no firm D call. This CDR3 comprises 11 residues. The germline V and J ends were trimmed by 0 bases and 8 bases, with 2 bases remaining between them. Per germline, CDR1 WNHNN and CDR2 SYGVQD (reference sequence). In nucleotides, the CDR3 is TGCGCCAGCAGTGAGTCCGATGAGCAGTTCTTC. Protein sequence: CASSESDEQFF.